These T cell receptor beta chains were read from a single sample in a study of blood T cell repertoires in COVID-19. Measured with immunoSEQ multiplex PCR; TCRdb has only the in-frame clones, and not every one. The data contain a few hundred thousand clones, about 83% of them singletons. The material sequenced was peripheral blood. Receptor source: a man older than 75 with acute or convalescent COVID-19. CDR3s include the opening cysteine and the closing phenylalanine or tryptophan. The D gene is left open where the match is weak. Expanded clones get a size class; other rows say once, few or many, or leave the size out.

DNA: TGTGCCAGCAGCCCCGGTCCGCTAGCGGGAATGGGGGAGCAGTACTTC
CDR3: CASSPGPLAGMGEQYF
D: TRBD2
J: TRBJ2-7
size: few
V: TRBV5-4

DNA: TGTGCCAGCAGAGCGGGACAGGGTGTATCACCCCTCCACTTT
CDR3: CASRAGQGVSPLHF
D: TRBD1
J: TRBJ1-6
size: NA
V: TRBV27

DNA: TGCGCCAGCAGCATTGGACAAAACAATGAGCAGTTCTTC
CDR3: CASSIGQNNEQFF
D: NA
J: TRBJ2-1
size: NA
V: TRBV5-1

DNA: TGTGCCAGCAGCTTGGGACAGGGGCTCAATGAGCAGTTCTTC
CDR3: CASSLGQGLNEQFF
D: TRBD1
J: TRBJ2-1
size: NA
V: TRBV11-2

DNA: TGTGCCAGCAGCTTGCTTTCCTTAAGCGGTACAGATACGCAGTATTTT
CDR3: CASSLLSLSGTDTQYF
D: NA
J: TRBJ2-3
size: NA
V: TRBV5-6

DNA: TGTGCCAGCAGTACGCGGGTGGCAGAGACCCAGTACTTC
CDR3: CASSTRVAETQYF
D: NA
J: TRBJ2-5
size: few
V: TRBV7-8

DNA: TGTGCCAGCAGCCAAGGTTTGGTGCTACTTGGAAACACCATATATTTT
CDR3: CASSQGLVLLGNTIYF
D: NA
J: TRBJ1-3
size: NA
V: TRBV3-1/TRBV3-2

DNA: TGTGCCAGCTCGTCTAGCCCGGGACAGCAGAGGGAAAAACTGTTTTTT
CDR3: CASSSSPGQQREKLFF
D: TRBD1
J: TRBJ1-4
size: NA
V: TRBV18

DNA: TGTGCCAGCAGCCCGACGGGTAGCGTGGTCGCCGGGGAGCTGTTTTTT
CDR3: CASSPTGSVVAGELFF
D: NA
J: TRBJ2-2
size: NA
V: TRBV7-6

DNA: TGCGCCAGCAGCCCACAACCAACTAATGAAAAACTGTTTTTT
CDR3: CASSPQPTNEKLFF
D: NA
J: TRBJ1-4
size: NA
V: TRBV10-1

DNA: TGCAGCGTTGAGCCGTTGAGCGGGGGGCTCGGGGAGCAGTACTTC
CDR3: CSVEPLSGGLGEQYF
D: TRBD2
J: TRBJ2-7
size: NA
V: TRBV29-1

DNA: TGTGCCAGCAGCTTTGACATAACTAACACCGGGGAGCTGTTTTTT
CDR3: CASSFDITNTGELFF
D: NA
J: TRBJ2-2
size: NA
V: TRBV11-3

DNA: TGTGCCAGCAGCCAACTCACAGGCCTCTACACCTTC
CDR3: CASSQLTGLYTF
D: NA
J: TRBJ1-2
size: NA
V: TRBV28

DNA: TGCGCCAGCAGCCAACGTATCAGTGGCACTGAAGCTTTCTTT
CDR3: CASSQRISGTEAFF
D: NA
J: TRBJ1-1
size: NA
V: TRBV4-3

DNA: TGTGCCAGCTCCCCCGCACAGGGTGGCACTGAAGCTTTCTTT
CDR3: CASSPAQGGTEAFF
D: NA
J: TRBJ1-1
size: NA
V: TRBV18

DNA: TGTGCCAGCACCGGGAGCTCCTATAATTCACCCCTCCACTTT
CDR3: CASTGSSYNSPLHF
D: NA
J: TRBJ1-6
size: NA
V: TRBV9

DNA: TGTGCCAGCAGCTCCCCGACAGGGTCCAATGAGCAGTTCTTC
CDR3: CASSSPTGSNEQFF
D: TRBD1
J: TRBJ2-1
size: NA
V: TRBV11-1

DNA: TGTGCCAGCAGTTCGACTAGCGGGGACTACAATGAGCAGTTCTTC
CDR3: CASSSTSGDYNEQFF
D: TRBD2
J: TRBJ2-1
size: NA
V: TRBV28

DNA: TGTGCCAGTAGTTCTACAGGGGGCCGGACTGAAGCTTTCTTT
CDR3: CASSSTGGRTEAFF
D: TRBD1
J: TRBJ1-1
size: few
V: TRBV19

DNA: TGTGCCAGCAGTGAAAGGCGGGCCGTGATAAATCAGCCCCAGCATTTT
CDR3: CASSERRAVINQPQHF
D: NA
J: TRBJ1-5
size: few
V: TRBV6-1

DNA: TGTGCCAGCAGCGTACAGGGGGTAAACTATGGCTACACCTTC
CDR3: CASSVQGVNYGYTF
D: TRBD1
J: TRBJ1-2
size: NA
V: TRBV5-4

DNA: TGTGCCAGCAGCTTAAGCGGGATCGGCTCCTACAATGAGCAGTTCTTC
CDR3: CASSLSGIGSYNEQFF
D: TRBD2
J: TRBJ2-1
size: NA
V: TRBV5-5

DNA: TGTGCCAGCCGGGGGACAGGGGGTGACTATGGCTACACCTTC
CDR3: CASRGTGGDYGYTF
D: TRBD1
J: TRBJ1-2
size: NA
V: TRBV27

DNA: TGTGCCAGTAGTATAGTAGGGGGTAAATATTCAGAAACCGGGGAGCTGTTTTTT
CDR3: CASSIVGGKYSETGELFF
D: NA
J: TRBJ2-2
size: NA
V: TRBV19

DNA: TGTGCCAGCAGCCAAGGAGGCGGTTCCGGGGCCAACGTCCTGACTTTC
CDR3: CASSQGGGSGANVLTF
D: NA
J: TRBJ2-6
size: few
V: TRBV3-1/TRBV3-2

DNA: TGTGCCAGCAGTTTATCAACTAGCGGGAAGGTGGAGACCCAGTACTTC
CDR3: CASSLSTSGKVETQYF
D: TRBD2
J: TRBJ2-5
size: NA
V: TRBV27

DNA: TGCGCCAGCAGCCAAGATCAGGGGGGATATGGCTACACCTTC
CDR3: CASSQDQGGYGYTF
D: TRBD1
J: TRBJ1-2
size: NA
V: TRBV4-3

DNA: TGTGCCACCAGTGCACTAGCGGGAGACTATGAGCAGTTCTTC
CDR3: CATSALAGDYEQFF
D: TRBD2
J: TRBJ2-1
size: NA
V: TRBV24-1

DNA: TGTGCCAGCACGGGACAGATGAACACTGAAGCTTTCTTT
CDR3: CASTGQMNTEAFF
D: TRBD1
J: TRBJ1-1
size: NA
V: TRBV6-5

DNA: TGTGCCAGCAGCCCGAGAGGAACTAACTATGGCTACACCTTC
CDR3: CASSPRGTNYGYTF
D: NA
J: TRBJ1-2
size: NA
V: TRBV6-4

DNA: TGTGCCAGCAGTCCATATCCCGCCGACAGTATCAATTCACCCCTCCACTTT
CDR3: CASSPYPADSINSPLHF
D: NA
J: TRBJ1-6
size: NA
V: TRBV2

DNA: TGTGCCATCAGAACAGCATCTGGAAACACCATATATTTT
CDR3: CAIRTASGNTIYF
D: NA
J: TRBJ1-3
size: NA
V: TRBV10-3

DNA: TGTGCCAGCAGTTTATCAACCGGTCGGCAGCCCCAGCATTTT
CDR3: CASSLSTGRQPQHF
D: NA
J: TRBJ1-5
size: NA
V: TRBV27

DNA: TGTGCCAGCAGTTTATCCGCCAGGTATGAAGCTTTCTTT
CDR3: CASSLSARYEAFF
D: NA
J: TRBJ1-1
size: NA
V: TRBV28

DNA: TGTGCCAGTAGGACGTCCAGGGGAAGAGGCACTGAAGCTTTCTTT
CDR3: CASRTSRGRGTEAFF
D: NA
J: TRBJ1-1
size: NA
V: TRBV28

DNA: TGTGCCAGTAGCAGTGCACCGAATCATGAAGCTTTCTTT
CDR3: CASSSAPNHEAFF
D: NA
J: TRBJ1-1
size: NA
V: TRBV19

DNA: TGCGCCAGCAGCTTAGTCCCTCTAGCGGGAGGGGTAGATACGCAGTATTTT
CDR3: CASSLVPLAGGVDTQYF
D: TRBD2
J: TRBJ2-3
size: NA
V: TRBV5-1

DNA: TGTGCCAGCAGTTACCTGCCGGGGAACCAGCCCCAGCATTTT
CDR3: CASSYLPGNQPQHF
D: NA
J: TRBJ1-5
size: NA
V: TRBV6-5

DNA: TGTGCCAGAACTACCCACCTATCCGCCTCCCGACAGGGGGGGAACGAGCAGTACTTC
CDR3: CARTTHLSASRQGGNEQYF
D: TRBD1
J: TRBJ2-7
size: NA
V: TRBV19

DNA: TGTGCCAGCAGCTTTATAGCTTCCCGGGATGAGCAGTTCTTC
CDR3: CASSFIASRDEQFF
D: NA
J: TRBJ2-1
size: NA
V: TRBV7-9

DNA: TGTGCCAGCAGCGGGGGGGGCCCCGGGGAGCTGTTTTTT
CDR3: CASSGGGPGELFF
D: TRBD2
J: TRBJ2-2
size: few
V: TRBV28

DNA: TGTGCCAGCAGTTTATCTGGGACAGTGAGCACCTTC
CDR3: CASSLSGTVSTF
D: TRBD1
J: TRBJ1-2
size: NA
V: TRBV28

DNA: TGTGCCAGCAGTTTTAGGGGATTACAGTCCTACGAGCAGTACTTC
CDR3: CASSFRGLQSYEQYF
D: NA
J: TRBJ2-7
size: NA
V: TRBV28

DNA: TGTGCCAGCAGCCCCGGCCCGGGGGCTGGAAACACCATATATTTT
CDR3: CASSPGPGAGNTIYF
D: NA
J: TRBJ1-3
size: NA
V: TRBV7-6

DNA: TGTGCCACCAAGCCCGTAAGGGAGCGGGAACAAGAGACCCAGTACTTC
CDR3: CATKPVREREQETQYF
D: TRBD2
J: TRBJ2-5
size: once
V: TRBV7-9

DNA: TGCGCCAGCAGCAGCGGGATCAAGCGGTTCTTC
CDR3: CASSSGIKRFF
D: TRBD2
J: TRBJ2-1
size: NA
V: TRBV5-1

DNA: TGTGCCAGCAGGACTAGCGGGGGGTACGAGCAGTACTTC
CDR3: CASRTSGGYEQYF
D: TRBD2
J: TRBJ2-7
size: NA
V: TRBV11-2

DNA: TGTGCCAGCAGCAAGGGACAGTCGGATTCACCCCTCCACTTT
CDR3: CASSKGQSDSPLHF
D: TRBD1
J: TRBJ1-6
size: NA
V: TRBV5-8

DNA: TGTGCCACCTCGACAGGGCGTGAGCAGTTCTTC
CDR3: CATSTGREQFF
D: TRBD1
J: TRBJ2-1
size: NA
V: TRBV24-1

DNA: TGTGCCAGCAGTTCTCCGAGGAACACTGAAGCTTTCTTT
CDR3: CASSSPRNTEAFF
D: NA
J: TRBJ1-1
size: few
V: TRBV6-5

DNA: TGTGCCAGCAGCTTCTCCGGGACAGGGATCCCGAACACCGGGGAGCTGTTTTTT
CDR3: CASSFSGTGIPNTGELFF
D: TRBD1
J: TRBJ2-2
size: NA
V: TRBV7-8

DNA: TGTGCCAGCAGCTGGGGGGGTTCAACTAATGAAAAACTGTTTTTT
CDR3: CASSWGGSTNEKLFF
D: NA
J: TRBJ1-4
size: NA
V: TRBV11-2

DNA: TGTGCCAGCAGCCAAAATCAGCCGGGGTCGACCCAGTACTTC
CDR3: CASSQNQPGSTQYF
D: NA
J: TRBJ2-5
size: once
V: TRBV3-1/TRBV3-2